The next 14 T cell receptor beta chains were all read from a single sample in a study of shared clonotypes between healthy human individuals. Profiling relied on immunoSEQ multiplex PCR, and the TCRdb table lists in-frame clones only, not all of them. This sample has a few hundred thousand clones; about 96% occur once, and the top ten carry 0.25% to 0.35%. Sequenced sample: memory CD8+ T cells sorted from blood. The subset was: CD45RO+ cells pooled with CCR7-negative TemRA cells. Source of these receptors: a man aged 30-40 years in good health.

The chain combines TRBV4-2 with TRBJ2-5, with TRBD1 matching over 12 bases. The V and J ends lost 4 bases and 5 bases, in that order; junction bases with no gene match: 2. The CDR3 runs 14 residues. Per germline, CDR1 LGHNA and CDR2 YNFKEQ. The CDR3 sequence is CASSRDRGRETQYF. DNA of the CDR3: TGTGCCAGCAGCCGGGACAGGGGGCGGGAGACCCAGTACTTC.

This clone was seen only once. V gene TRBV7-3 combines with J gene TRBJ2-3; D is unresolved. This CDR3 spans 13 amino acids. Germline CDR1 SGHTA, CDR2 FQGTGA. V was cut by 5 bases and J by 5 bases, with 11 bases left in between. DNA for the CDR3: TGTGCCAGCAGCACCTACCAAGGAGATACGCAGTATTTT. It is translated as CASSTYQGDTQYF.

The chain uses TRBV5-4 and TRBJ1-1, with 8 positions matching TRBD1. Germline V gene lookup returns CDR1 SGHNT and CDR2 YYREEE (reference sequence). Trimming took 2 bases from V and 8 from J; bases not matched to a gene: 14. CDR3 length equals 16 residues. The CDR3 sequence: CASSFALPGQGAEAFF. In DNA, the CDR3 is TGTGCCAGCAGCTTCGCCCTCCCCGGACAGGGAGCCGAAGCTTTCTTT.

The chain joins TRBV2 to TRBJ2-1; TRBD2 matches at 9 bases. The germline V gene encodes CDR1 SNHLY and CDR2 FYNNEI. The length of the CDR3 is 15 residues. J gave up 3 bases and V 9 bases, and 9 bases lay outside the gene matches. CDR3 region: CASFTGTSFYNEQFF. The CDR3 region has the DNA TGTGCCAGTTTCACCGGGACTAGCTTCTACAATGAGCAGTTCTTC.

This rearrangement joins TRBV2 to TRBJ2-5, with D perhaps TRBD2 (5 bases). V lost 8 bases and J lost 2, with 9 bases in between. Germline values: CDR1 SNHLY, CDR2 FYNNEI. This CDR3 comprises 12 residues. CDR3 amino acids: CASAAGQETQYF. CDR3 DNA sequence: TGTGCCAGCGCGGCGGGTCAAGAGACCCAGTACTTC.

Details on this clone: At one end the junction does not follow the germline gene, possibly because of a read error. The J gene is TRBJ2-2, the V gene TRBV7-7, with TRBD1 matching over 9 bases. This CDR3 comprises 19 residues. CDR1 is SSHAT, CDR2 FNYEAQ, per germline (reference sequence). The CDR3 is CASSMNPGQGGYNTGELFF. The CDR3 nucleotides read TGTGCTAGCAGCATGAATCCGGGACAGGGTGGATACAACACCGGGGAGCTGTTTTTT.

V gene TRBV9 combines with J gene TRBJ2-3, with a tentative D call TRBD2 (5 bases). The CDR3 length is 13 residues. Trimming removed 0 bases at V and 5 bases at J, with 7 bases between. The V gene's germline CDR1 is SGDLS and CDR2 YYNGEE. DNA for the CDR3: TGTGCCAGCAGCGTAGGGGCGGGAGATACGCAGTATTTT. Translating gives CASSVGAGDTQYF.

V gene TRBV19 combines with J gene TRBJ2-1; 8 positions match TRBD2. Germline values: CDR1 LNHDA, CDR2 SQIVND (reference sequence). This CDR3 is built from 14 residues. V was clipped by 3 bases and J by 8 bases; unmatched bases: 6. In DNA, the CDR3 is TGTGCCAGTAGTATCAGCGGGAGTATCTATGAGCAGTTCTTC. Its protein product is CASSISGSIYEQFF.

This clone showed up just once. J is TRBJ2-2 and V is TRBV4-1, with a tentative D call TRBD2 (6 bases). Germline V gene sequence: CDR1 MGHRA, CDR2 YSYEKL. V was trimmed by 0 bases and J by 5 bases, leaving 10 bases between them. The CDR3 is 15 residues long. The CDR3 DNA reads as TGCGCCAGCAGCCAAGATCGGCGGGGAACCGGGGAGCTGTTTTTT. It translates to CASSQDRRGTGELFF.

This chain links TRBV14 with TRBJ1-4; no reliable D call. Germline CDR1 SGHDN, CDR2 FVKESK. This CDR3 comprises 15 residues. The germline V and J ends were trimmed by 0 bases and 0 bases, with 5 bases remaining between them. CDR3: CASSQEQTTNEKLFF. CDR3 nucleotide sequence: TGTGCCAGCAGCCAAGAACAGACAACTAATGAAAAACTGTTTTTT.

Comments on this clone: The same CDR3 also results from other DNA sequences found in this sample. This sequence joins TRBV20-1 and TRBJ2-7, with a tentative D call TRBD1 (6 bases). The ends were cut back, 0 bases at V and 6 bases at J, with 6 bases in the middle. The CDR3 has 11 residues. Germline CDR1 reads DFQATT; CDR2 reads SNEGSKA (reference sequence). This CDR3 is CSARDRGEQYF. CDR3 in DNA: TGCAGTGCTAGAGACAGGGGCGAGCAGTACTTC.

The chain couples TRBV29-1 to TRBJ2-5; tentative D call: TRBD2 (5 bases). Looked up from germline, CDR1 is SQVTM and CDR2 is ANQGSEA. Trimming pared 5 bases from V and 4 bases from J, leaving 11 bases between. CDR3 length: 12 amino acids. The CDR3 sequence: CSVRREGETQYF. For the CDR3, the DNA is TGCAGCGTTCGTCGGGAAGGAGAGACCCAGTACTTC.

The gene calls are TRBV29-1 and TRBJ2-3; no definite D call. The CDR3 loop spans 14 amino acids. The V end was cut by 5 bases, the J end by 6 bases, with 18 bases between. Germline CDR1 is SQVTM and CDR2 is ANQGSEA. The CDR3 here is CSVFWVSMTDTQYF. The CDR3 region has the DNA TGCAGCGTTTTCTGGGTGAGCATGACCGATACGCAGTATTTT.

The J gene is TRBJ2-3, the V gene TRBV30; 9 bases match TRBD2. CDR3 length equals 12 residues. Germline CDR1 is GTSNPN and CDR2 is SVGIG (reference sequence). The CDR3 region is CGAAGGADTQYF. CDR3 nucleotides: TGTGGCGCGGCGGGGGGGGCAGATACGCAGTATTTT.